These 6 T cell receptor beta chains were all obtained from the same sample, sequenced in a study of T cells and Merkel cell carcinoma outcomes. TCRdb keeps only in-frame clones here, not all; method: immunoSEQ multiplex PCR. The sample holds around 16,000 clones, 81% seen once. The sample was tumor tissue from Merkel cell carcinoma. These receptors came from a human donor with Merkel cell carcinoma.

The chain has TRBV5-1 and TRBJ1-5; possible D gene TRBD1, 6 bases. This CDR3 is 15 amino acids long. Germline assignment: CDR1 SGHRS and CDR2 YFSETQ. V was clipped by 4 bases and J by 1 base, with 12 bases between them. CDR3 in amino acids: CASSVLGQSNQPQHF. The DNA of the CDR3 is TGCGCCAGCAGCGTTCTGGGACAAAGCAATCAGCCCCAGCATTTT.

This clone was seen a single time. The genes are TRBV11-2 and TRBJ1-1; no clear D gene. CDR1 and CDR2 from the germline V gene are SGHAT and FQNNGV. V lost 1 base, J lost 1 base, and 4 bases lay in between. CDR3 size: 13 residues. The CDR3 is CASSLGGNTEAFF. CDR3 DNA sequence: TGTGCCAGCAGCTTAGGGGGGAACACTGAAGCTTTCTTT. The complete variable domain, with remaining parts taken from reference TRBV11-2 and TRBJ1-1, reads EAGVAQSPRYKIIEKRQSVAFWCNPISGHATLYWYQQILGQGPKLLIQFQNNGVVDDSQLPKDRFSAERLKGVDSTLKIQPAKLEDSAVYLCASSLGGNTEAFFGQGTRLTVV.

A remark on this clone: The same CDR3 is also encoded by other DNA sequences in this sample. The CDR3 region has the DNA TGTGCCAGCAGTAGGGGGCACTGGAGCAATCAGCCCCAGCATTTT. This codes for CASSRGHWSNQPQHF. The chain employs TRBV6-5 and TRBJ1-5; 7 bases match TRBD1. After removal of 5 bases from V and 1 base from J, the junction contained 5 bases not matched to a gene. Germline loops: CDR1 MNHEY, CDR2 SVGAGI. The CDR3 contains 15 residues.

The sample holds a few counts of this clone. The chain employs TRBV6-5 and TRBJ1-2; D unresolved. CDR3 size: 14 residues. Germline loops: CDR1 MNHEY, CDR2 SVGAGI. Trimming took 0 bases from V and 5 from J, leaving 10 bases between them. The CDR3 region is CASSYSNRGYGYTF. CDR3 DNA: TGTGCCAGCAGTTACTCGAACCGGGGTTATGGCTACACCTTC.

The chain couples TRBV5-1 to TRBJ2-1; 12 nucleotides match TRBD2. The V gene's germline CDR1 is SGHRS and CDR2 YFSETQ. Trimming took 0 bases from V and 9 from J; bases not matched to a gene: 4. The CDR3 sequence is 15 residues long. CDR3 coding DNA: TGCGCCAGCAGCTTGGCTAGCGGGGGGGCCGGTGAGCAGTTCTTC. This gives the protein CASSLASGGAGEQFF. Full variable domain (remainder filled in from reference TRBV5-1 and TRBJ2-1): KAGVTQTPRYLIKTRGQQVTLSCSPISGHRSVSWYQQTPGQGLQFLFEYFSETQRNKGNFPGRFSGRQFSNSRSEMNVSTLELGDSALYLCASSLASGGAGEQFFGPGTRLTVL.

This rearrangement joins TRBV18 to TRBJ2-7; either TRBD1 or TRBD2 may supply D (5 bases each). V was pared by 2 bases and J by 0 bases, with 11 bases between. This CDR3 region has 15 residues. CDR1 and CDR2 (germline): KGHSH, LQKENI. CDR3 sequence: CASSPLGVLSYEQYF. DNA of the CDR3: TGTGCCAGCTCACCATTGGGGGTCCTCTCCTACGAGCAGTACTTC.